Listed below are T cell receptor beta chains from one sample, sequenced in a study of CD8+ T cells in alopecia areata. Sequencing was performed with immunoSEQ multiplex PCR; in TCRdb, only in-frame clones are kept and a portion is missing. The sample holds 200,000 to 250,000 clones; about 50% are singletons and the top ten take around 1.4%. The sample here was CD4+ T cells sorted from blood, taken at week 4, from a patient treated with tofacitinib. These receptors were obtained from a human donor with alopecia areata. CDR3s include the opening cysteine and the closing phenylalanine or tryptophan. Each record gives: CDR3 length, V gene, J gene, D gene, clone size, CDR3 protein, CDR3 DNA. The D gene is left open where the match is weak. Expanded clones are given a class, and other clones once, few, many or no size at all.

length: 13
V: TRBV30
J: TRBJ2-7
D: .
size: .
CDR3: CAWRSQGAHEQYF
DNA: TGTGCCTGGCGGAGTCAAGGGGCACACGAGCAGTACTTC

length: 14
V: TRBV29-1
J: TRBJ2-1
D: TRBD2
size: .
CDR3: CSVRLASQASEQFF
DNA: TGCAGCGTTCGACTAGCGAGCCAGGCTAGTGAGCAGTTCTTC

length: 12
V: TRBV29-1
J: TRBJ2-2
D: .
size: few
CDR3: CSVRLNTGELFF
DNA: TGCAGCGTTCGACTGAACACCGGGGAGCTGTTTTTT

length: 12
V: TRBV11-3
J: TRBJ1-1
D: .
size: .
CDR3: CASSLGRAEAFF
DNA: TGTGCCAGCAGCTTAGGCCGGGCTGAAGCTTTCTTT

length: 12
V: TRBV23-1
J: TRBJ1-2
D: .
size: few
CDR3: CASSQSRIGYTF
DNA: TGCGCCAGCAGTCAATCACGCATCGGCTACACCTTC

length: 16
V: TRBV5-1
J: TRBJ2-1
D: TRBD1
size: .
CDR3: CASSLGQGRLDNEQFF
DNA: TGCGCCAGCAGCTTGGGACAGGGACGTTTAGACAATGAGCAGTTCTTC

length: 13
V: TRBV19
J: TRBJ1-6
D: .
size: .
CDR3: CASRDKGGAPLHF
DNA: TGTGCCAGTAGGGACAAGGGTGGAGCACCCCTCCACTTT

length: 15
V: TRBV5-1
J: TRBJ2-3
D: .
size: few
CDR3: CASSLSGHNTDTQYF
DNA: TGCGCCAGCAGCTTGTCGGGACACAACACAGATACGCAGTATTTT

length: 15
V: TRBV25-1
J: TRBJ1-2
D: TRBD1
size: .
CDR3: CASSEPGQGPGGYTF
DNA: TGTGCCAGCAGTGAACCGGGACAGGGGCCGGGAGGCTACACCTTC

length: 12
V: TRBV30
J: TRBJ2-2
D: .
size: .
CDR3: CAWTANTGELFF
DNA: TGTGCCTGGACGGCGAACACCGGGGAGCTGTTTTTT

length: 15
V: TRBV5-1
J: TRBJ2-2
D: .
size: .
CDR3: CASSLVEVLAGELFF
DNA: TGCGCCAGCAGCTTGGTCGAGGTTTTGGCCGGGGAGCTGTTTTTT

length: 12
V: TRBV6-5
J: TRBJ2-3
D: .
size: .
CDR3: CASVDSTDTQYF
DNA: TGTGCCAGTGTAGACAGCACAGATACGCAGTATTTT

length: 13
V: TRBV29-1
J: TRBJ1-5
D: .
size: once
CDR3: CSAVQDSNQPQHF
DNA: TGCAGCGCCGTGCAGGATAGCAATCAGCCCCAGCATTTT

length: 14
V: TRBV15
J: TRBJ2-5
D: .
size: .
CDR3: CATSRDRTQETQYF
DNA: TGTGCCACCAGCAGAGACCGGACACAAGAGACCCAGTACTTC

length: 17
V: TRBV4-3
J: TRBJ1-4
D: .
size: few
CDR3: CASSQDHPLARNEKLFF
DNA: TGCGCCAGCAGCCAAGATCACCCGCTGGCCAGGAACGAAAAACTGTTTTTT

length: 14
V: TRBV29-1
J: TRBJ2-7
D: .
size: .
CDR3: CSVGGGPHSYEQYF
DNA: TGCAGCGTTGGGGGCGGGCCCCACTCCTACGAGCAGTACTTC

length: 14
V: TRBV7-2
J: TRBJ2-4
D: TRBD2
size: .
CDR3: CASSPGTSGNIQYF
DNA: TGTGCCAGCAGCCCCGGGACTAGCGGAAACATTCAGTACTTC

length: 14
V: TRBV7-2
J: TRBJ1-2
D: .
size: .
CDR3: CASSLFSRDYGYTF
DNA: TGTGCCAGCAGCTTATTTTCTCGGGACTATGGCTACACCTTC

length: 17
V: TRBV25-1
J: TRBJ1-6
D: .
size: .
CDR3: CASSESAKGSYNSPLHF
DNA: TGTGCCAGCAGTGAATCCGCAAAGGGGTCCTATAATTCACCCCTCCACTTT

length: 17
V: TRBV30
J: TRBJ1-5
D: .
size: .
CDR3: CAWSVGLSPSSNQPQHF
DNA: TGTGCCTGGAGTGTTGGTTTGTCCCCCAGTAGCAATCAGCCCCAGCATTTT

length: 15
V: TRBV10-3
J: TRBJ2-2
D: .
size: .
CDR3: CAITGGGPNTGELFF
DNA: TGTGCCATCACAGGCGGGGGCCCGAACACCGGGGAGCTGTTTTTT

length: 14
V: TRBV4-3
J: TRBJ2-3
D: .
size: once
CDR3: CASSPGRLGDTQYF
DNA: TGCGCCAGCAGCCCGGGACGATTGGGAGATACGCAGTATTTT

length: 13
V: TRBV23-1
J: TRBJ1-2
D: .
size: .
CDR3: CASSHGQDYGYTF
DNA: TGCGCCAGCAGTCACGGGCAAGACTATGGCTACACCTTC

length: 11
V: TRBV20-1
J: TRBJ1-2
D: .
size: .
CDR3: CSAEDNYGYTF
DNA: TGCAGTGCAGAGGATAACTATGGCTACACCTTC

length: 15
V: TRBV23-1
J: TRBJ1-5
D: .
size: .
CDR3: CASSQSARTHQPQHF
DNA: TGCGCCAGCAGTCAATCGGCGAGAACCCATCAGCCCCAGCATTTT

length: 14
V: TRBV25-1
J: TRBJ1-2
D: TRBD1
size: .
CDR3: CASSPQGGYYGYTF
DNA: TGTGCCAGCAGTCCCCAGGGGGGCTACTATGGCTACACCTTC

length: 14
V: TRBV9
J: TRBJ2-5
D: .
size: few
CDR3: CASSVTQGGGTQYF
DNA: TGTGCCAGCAGCGTAACACAGGGCGGTGGGACCCAGTACTTC

length: 12
V: TRBV10-3
J: TRBJ2-7
D: TRBD1
size: few
CDR3: CATQGERNEQYF
DNA: TGTGCCACCCAGGGGGAACGGAACGAGCAGTACTTC

length: 14
V: TRBV5-6
J: TRBJ1-1
D: .
size: .
CDR3: CASSLYQVNTEAFF
DNA: TGTGCCAGCAGCTTGTACCAAGTGAACACTGAAGCTTTCTTT

length: 16
V: TRBV29-1
J: TRBJ2-1
D: TRBD2
size: few
CDR3: CSVDFPSGGFDNEQFF
DNA: TGCAGCGTTGACTTTCCTAGCGGGGGGTTTGACAATGAGCAGTTCTTC

length: 13
V: TRBV2
J: TRBJ1-4
D: .
size: few
CDR3: CASVSGGKEKLFF
DNA: TGTGCCAGCGTATCAGGAGGGAAGGAAAAACTGTTTTTT

length: 14
V: TRBV6-5
J: TRBJ2-7
D: .
size: few
CDR3: CASSATSTSYEQYF
DNA: TGTGCCAGCAGTGCCACTAGTACCTCCTACGAGCAGTACTTC

length: 15
V: TRBV25-1
J: TRBJ2-7
D: .
size: .
CDR3: CASSELVQGRYEQYF
DNA: TGTGCCAGCAGTGAATTGGTCCAGGGCCGGTACGAGCAGTACTTC

length: 12
V: TRBV18
J: TRBJ2-1
D: .
size: few
CDR3: CASSPSGNEQFF
DNA: TGTGCCAGCTCACCATCGGGCAATGAGCAGTTCTTC

length: 13
V: TRBV6-1
J: TRBJ1-2
D: TRBD1
size: .
CDR3: CASSTDRGRSYTF
DNA: TGTGCCAGCAGCACGGACAGGGGAAGGAGCTACACCTTC

length: 17
V: TRBV5-1
J: TRBJ2-3
D: .
size: .
CDR3: CASSPTLDGGVEDTQYF
DNA: TGCGCCAGCAGCCCGACCCTCGACGGGGGTGTTGAAGATACGCAGTATTTT

length: 18
V: TRBV10-3
J: TRBJ2-3
D: TRBD2
size: .
CDR3: CAISESRLAWASTDTQYF
DNA: TGTGCCATCAGTGAGTCGAGACTAGCCTGGGCTAGCACAGATACGCAGTATTTT

length: 13
V: TRBV15
J: TRBJ2-3
D: TRBD2
size: .
CDR3: CATGRGDADTQYF
DNA: TGTGCCACCGGCCGGGGGGACGCAGATACGCAGTATTTT

length: 13
V: TRBV30
J: TRBJ2-3
D: .
size: .
CDR3: CAWSVGGGDTQYF
DNA: TGTGCCTGGAGTGTAGGGGGAGGAGATACGCAGTATTTT

length: 15
V: TRBV4-1
J: TRBJ1-2
D: .
size: .
CDR3: CASSQDSVVSYGYTF
DNA: TGCGCCAGCAGCCAAGATAGTGTCGTATCCTATGGCTACACCTTC

length: 13
V: TRBV29-1
J: TRBJ2-7
D: .
size: few
CDR3: CSVASGLVYEQYF
DNA: TGCAGCGTTGCCTCGGGGCTAGTCTACGAGCAGTACTTC

length: 14
V: TRBV2
J: TRBJ1-6
D: .
size: .
CDR3: CASSSDSDNSPLHF
DNA: TGTGCCAGCAGTAGCGACAGCGATAATTCACCCCTCCACTTT

length: 13
V: TRBV29-1
J: TRBJ1-2
D: .
size: few
CDR3: CSVPITSNYGYTF
DNA: TGCAGCGTCCCGATCACGTCTAACTATGGCTACACCTTC

length: 13
V: TRBV30
J: TRBJ1-1
D: .
size: .
CDR3: CAWSKIEGAEAFF
DNA: TGTGCCTGGAGTAAAATCGAGGGCGCTGAAGCTTTCTTT

length: 15
V: TRBV25-1
J: TRBJ2-7
D: .
size: .
CDR3: CASSEYKGGGHEQYF
DNA: TGTGCCAGCAGTGAATATAAGGGCGGGGGCCACGAGCAGTACTTC

length: 15
V: TRBV9
J: TRBJ2-1
D: .
size: few
CDR3: CASSVAVRSYNEQFF
DNA: TGTGCCAGCAGCGTAGCTGTCCGCTCCTACAATGAGCAGTTCTTC

length: 15
V: TRBV11-3
J: TRBJ2-3
D: .
size: .
CDR3: CASSFRDPSTDTQYF
DNA: TGTGCCAGCAGCTTCAGGGACCCTAGCACAGATACGCAGTATTTT

length: 10
V: TRBV18
J: TRBJ2-5
D: .
size: .
CDR3: CASSGETQYF
DNA: TGTGCCAGCTCAGGGGAGACCCAGTACTTC

length: 12
V: TRBV15
J: TRBJ2-1
D: .
size: few
CDR3: CATTYDFNEQFF
DNA: TGTGCCACCACCTACGACTTTAATGAGCAGTTCTTC

length: 13
V: TRBV30
J: TRBJ2-7
D: .
size: once
CDR3: CAWSDYRQYEQYF
DNA: TGTGCCTGGAGTGATTACAGGCAATACGAGCAGTACTTC